Following are 15 T cell receptor beta chains from one sample sequenced in a study of CD8 T cells in Susac syndrome. Reverse transcription of about 0.5 to 1 ug RNA used random hexamers. TCRdb independently ran MiXCR on the immunoSEQ multiplex PCR reads; one entry per CDR3 protein. Of roughly 120,000 distinct CDR3 sequences detected, about 96% appear once; the ten largest clones hold approximately 0.093%. Input material: CD4+ T cells from PBMCs. All receptors come from a human donor in good health.

V and J are TRBV18 and TRBJ1-1, with TRBD1 matching over 7 bases. V lost 3 bases and J lost 0; bases outside the gene matches: 4. In germline, CDR1 is KGHSH, CDR2 LQKENI. The CDR3 has 15 residues. The CDR3 coding sequence is TGTGCCAGCTCACCGGGACAGTCAATGAACACTGAAGCTTTCTTT. Translating gives CASSPGQSMNTEAFF.

The CDR3 spells CSVDRAGELFF. CDR3 nucleotide sequence: TGCAGCGTTGACAGGGCCGGGGAGCTGTTTTTT. The J gene is TRBJ2-2, the V gene TRBV29-1; tentative D call: TRBD1 (5 bases). Germline lookup yields CDR1 SQVTM and CDR2 ANQGSEA. This CDR3 is 11 amino acids long. V shed 3 bases and J shed 6 bases, with 5 bases lying between them.

CDR3 residues: CSARGPANQETQYF. The CDR3 nucleotides read TGCAGTGCTAGAGGTCCAGCGAACCAAGAGACCCAGTACTTC. The chain couples TRBV20-1 to TRBJ2-5; D is ambiguous. CDR1 DFQATT and CDR2 SNEGSKA come from the germline V gene (reference sequence). V lost 1 base to trimming and J lost 0 bases, with 9 bases between them. The CDR3 contains 14 residues.

This clonotype was detected a few times. CDR3 amino acids: CASSLGQGGYTF. The CDR3 DNA reads TGTGCCAGCAGCTTGGGACAGGGTGGCTACACCTTC. The chain links TRBV7-9 to TRBJ1-2; 9 nucleotides line up with TRBD1. Per germline, CDR1 SEHNR and CDR2 FQNEAQ (reference sequence). This CDR3 region has 12 residues. Trimming removed 3 bases from V and 7 bases from J; junction bases left unmatched: 0.

This rearrangement joins TRBV2 to TRBJ2-4, with a weak D call TRBD1 (5 bases). Germline V gives CDR1 SNHLY, CDR2 FYNNEI. This CDR3 is built from 12 residues. With 5 bases removed from V and 4 bases from J, the gap between germline ends came to 6 bases. This CDR3 reads CASSRTKNIQYF. CDR3 DNA sequence: TGTGCCAGCAGTAGGACAAAAAACATTCAGTACTTC.

The gene calls are TRBV5-6 and TRBJ2-5, with a possible D match to TRBD2 (5 bases). The length of the CDR3 is 17 residues. The germline CDR1 and CDR2 sequences are SGHDT and YYEEEE. V was shortened by 2 bases and J by 2 bases, with 19 bases between the two germline ends. The CDR3 loop is CASSFTLGGAGQETQYF. CDR3 coding DNA: TGTGCCAGCAGCTTTACCCTAGGAGGAGCCGGTCAAGAGACCCAGTACTTC.

The gene calls are TRBV7-9 and TRBJ2-2; 8 positions match TRBD1. Germline CDR1 and CDR2: SEHNR and FQNEAQ (reference sequence). This CDR3 is built from 17 residues. Trimming at V came to 11 bases and at J to 2 bases, leaving 16 bases not matched to a gene. The CDR3 DNA reads TGTGCCTCCGAGACCCAGGGGGCCCTACTCAACACCGGGGAGCTGTTTTTT. Amino acids: CASETQGALLNTGELFF.

This clonotype appeared once. The V and J genes are TRBV4-1 and TRBJ1-2; possibly TRBD1 for D (6 bases). Trimming removed 1 base from V and 0 bases from J, with 15 bases in between. The CDR3 sequence is 17 residues long. Germline V CDR1 and CDR2: MGHRA, YSYEKL. For the CDR3, the DNA is TGCGCCAGCAGCCAAGGGACAGCCCCGGCTGCTAACTATGGCTACACCTTC. Translated: CASSQGTAPAANYGYTF.

The rearrangement uses TRBV4-2 and TRBJ1-4; TRBD1 agrees at 8 bases. With 0 bases clipped from V and 8 bases from J, the junction kept 5 bases outside the gene matches. The CDR3 length is 15 residues. Germline CDR1 LGHNA, CDR2 YNFKEQ. The chain's CDR3 is CASSQDGTGGEKLFF. Here the CDR3 DNA reads TGTGCCAGCAGCCAAGATGGGACAGGTGGCGAAAAACTGTTTTTT.

This clonotype was observed once. The rearrangement uses TRBV7-2 and TRBJ2-4; D not certain. The CDR3 is 13 residues long. V was clipped by 5 bases and J by 7 bases, with 12 bases between them. From germline, CDR1 is SGHTA and CDR2 FQGNSA. In nucleotides, the CDR3 is TGTGCCAGCAGCGGAGCAGCCAGGAACATTCAGTACTTC. Its protein is CASSGAARNIQYF. The variable domain in full, completed from reference TRBV7-2 and TRBJ2-4, reads GAGVSQSPSNKVTEKGKDVELRCDPISGHTALYWYRQSLGQGLEFLIYFQGNSAPDKSGLPSDRFSAERTGGSVSTLTIQRTQQEDSAVYLCASSGAARNIQYFGAGTRLSVL.

The rearrangement links TRBV10-3 to TRBJ2-5, with 11 bases lining up with TRBD2. Per germline, CDR1 ENHRY and CDR2 SYGVKD. This CDR3 has 15 amino acids. The ends lost 9 bases at V and 5 bases at J; junction bases unmatched: 11. The CDR3 reads CAINPLAGGRETQYF. The CDR3 DNA follows: TGTGCCATAAACCCCCTAGCGGGGGGCCGGGAGACCCAGTACTTC.

The gene calls are TRBV7-9 and TRBJ2-7; D not certain. V gave up 1 base and J gave up 1 base, with 8 bases separating them. This CDR3 region has 14 residues. Germline lookup yields CDR1 SEHNR and CDR2 FQNEAQ (reference sequence). The CDR3: CASSLGTGSYEQYF. The CDR3 region has the DNA TGTGCCAGCAGCTTAGGGACCGGATCCTACGAGCAGTACTTC.

The gene calls are TRBV28 and TRBJ2-7, with D maybe TRBD2 (7 bases). V was cut by 7 bases and J by 1 base, with 14 bases left in between. This CDR3 spans 14 amino acids. CDR1 is MDHEN, CDR2 SYDVKM, per germline. CDR3 DNA: TGTGCCAGCACCCCCGGGGGGACATCCTACGAGCAGTACTTC. Amino acids: CASTPGGTSYEQYF.

The chain links TRBV14 to TRBJ2-6; D gene ambiguous. CDR1 is SGHDN, CDR2 FVKESK, per germline. The length of the CDR3 is 14 residues. The V end lost 0 bases, the J end lost 6 bases, and 6 bases lay between the germline ends. DNA for the CDR3: TGTGCCAGCAGCCAAGATCAGGTGGCCAACGTCCTGACTTTC. The encoded protein is CASSQDQVANVLTF.

V gene TRBV28 combines with J gene TRBJ1-1; tentatively, D is TRBD1 (5 bases). The CDR3 covers 16 residues. Trimming cost V 5 bases and J 4 bases, with 20 bases left between them. The germline V gene encodes CDR1 MDHEN and CDR2 SYDVKM. The CDR3 bases are TGTGCCAGCAGTACCGCACAGGTTCGCGGGAGCACTGAAGCTTTCTTT. Amino acids: CASSTAQVRGSTEAFF.